The entry below describes one T cell receptor (beta chain). This clonotype was detected ten times or more. This receptor's antigen is unknown. Base qualities are missing; no much larger clone stands one base away. The library was obtained by PCR. The instrument given in TCRdb is Illumina HiSeq 2500. Molecular barcoding was employed in the preparation of TCR libraries, with unique molecular identifiers being used to normalize TCRbeta repertoire quantification. TCRdb passed the public sequencing reads through fastp at Q25 and MiXCR, retaining productive beta sequences. Entries that share a CDR3 protein sequence are merged under the most common genes and DNA. Counted in this sample were about 900,000 distinct CDR3 sequences; about 29% of them appeared once. 28% of the sample rests with the top ten. This specimen belongs to a study of T-cell reconstitution after alpha-beta-depleted transplantation in children listed by TCRdb under 2016. A note on the overall study: Using TCR repertoire profiling, the study quantitatively followed how T-cell immune reconstitution unfolded in children after TCRalphabeta/CD19-depleted allogeneic hematopoietic cell transplantation.

Explained via the paper, the treatment or condition label denotes: allogeneic hematopoietic cell transplantation with graft depleted of TCRalphabeta T cells and CD19 B cells. Transplant recipients were children who received TCRalphabeta/CD19-depleted allogeneic hematopoietic cell grafts. V is clipped by 2 bases and J by 3 bases, and the sequence between their germline boundaries is 9 bases long. The CDR3 covers 14 residues, taking in both the cysteine and the phenylalanine. The CDR3 DNA has 42 bases and is translated from base 1. The germline V gene encodes CDR1 SGHKS and CDR2 YYEKEE (reference sequence). The paper as a whole reports these results and caveats: Hyperexpanded clone frequencies declined over subsequent months; after one year, T-cell counts and TCRbeta diversity were mostly attributed to newly produced T cells. In some patients, high TCRbeta diversity at day 60 was attributed to recipient T cells and intrathymic progenitors that had survived conditioning. The apparently early recovery of alphabetaT-cell counts about two months after transplant reportedly depended on only several hundred rapidly expanded clones that came from non-depleted graft cells.

The rearrangement combines TRBV5-5 with TRBJ1-5, with the D gene call left open. This sample comprised PBMCs, mostly from graft donor cells, obtained 360 days after TCRalphabeta/CD19-depleted stem cell transplant. This receptor was taken from a boy younger than two who had a stem cell transplant for SCID, so the T cells may come from the graft donor. The bases are TGTGCCAGCAGCTTAGGACCCACCAATCAGCCCCAGCATTTT. The encoded protein is CASSLGPTNQPQHF.